These 7 T cell receptor beta chains originate from one sample sequenced in a study of cytomegalovirus exposure and HLA in healthy donors. The PCR was carried out with 60 Vbeta primers and 13 Jbeta primers. This table comes from immunoSEQ multiplex PCR, and its TCRdb copy is limited to in-frame clones, with some not included. The profile shows approximately 130,000 clones, approximately 84% of them singletons. Sequenced: PBMCs. These receptors originate from a boy aged 2-9 years in good health and CMV-seronegative.

This chain uses TRBV5-1 with TRBJ2-1; 11 bases are a match to TRBD2. V was clipped by 6 bases and J by 10 bases; unmatched bases: 18. The germline CDR1 and CDR2 sequences are SGHRS and YFSETQ. The CDR3 runs 17 residues. CDR3 region: CASTTNLGTSGRDEQFF. CDR3 sequence (DNA): TGCGCCAGCACGACGAATCTGGGAACTAGCGGGAGAGACGAGCAGTTCTTC.

J is TRBJ2-1 and V is TRBV15; D gene unclear. The germline V gene encodes CDR1 LNHNV and CDR2 YYDKDF (reference sequence). CDR3 length equals 13 residues. With 1 base removed from V and 6 bases from J, the gap between germline ends came to 7 bases. The CDR3 nucleotides read TGTGCCACCAGCAGAGGACTCCCCAATGAGCAGTTCTTC. Translation: CATSRGLPNEQFF. Variable domain in full (rest from reference TRBV15 and TRBJ2-1): DAMVIQNPRYQVTQFGKPVTLSCSQTLNHNVMYWYQQKSSQAPKLLFHYYDKDFNNEADTPDNFQSRRPNTSFCFLDIRSPGLGDTAMYLCATSRGLPNEQFFGPGTRLTVL.

This sequence joins TRBV7-2 and TRBJ2-5, with 8 bases fitting TRBD2. Germline CDR1 and CDR2: SGHTA and FQGNSA. Germline trimming cut 5 bases from V and 4 bases from J; bases unmatched to any gene: 3. This CDR3 comprises 13 residues. CDR3 protein: CASSLTSVETQYF. CDR3 DNA: TGTGCCAGCAGCCTGACTAGCGTAGAGACCCAGTACTTC. Supplemented by reference TRBV7-2 and TRBJ2-5, the full variable domain reads GAGVSQSPSNKVTEKGKDVELRCDPISGHTALYWYRQSLGQGLEFLIYFQGNSAPDKSGLPSDRFSAERTGGSVSTLTIQRTQQEDSAVYLCASSLTSVETQYFGPGTRLLVL.

The chain combines TRBV7-9 with TRBJ1-2, with TRBD1 matching over 8 bases. The CDR3 spans 14 residues. J gave up 6 bases and V 3 bases, and 6 bases lay outside the gene matches. The germline CDR1 and CDR2 sequences are SEHNR and FQNEAQ (reference sequence). The CDR3 protein is CASSLGQGAHGYTF. CDR3 nucleotides: TGTGCCAGCAGCTTGGGGCAGGGGGCGCATGGCTACACCTTC.

This sequence joins TRBV27 and TRBJ1-1; the match to TRBD1 covers 11 bases. Losses at the gene ends were 3 bases for V and 4 bases for J; bases not matched to a gene: 1. CDR1 MNHEY and CDR2 SMNVEV come from the germline V gene (reference sequence). The CDR3 is made up of 14 amino acids. This chain's CDR3 is CASSFGTGGTEAFF. The DNA for the CDR3 is TGTGCCAGCAGTTTCGGGACAGGGGGCACTGAAGCTTTCTTT.

The genes are TRBV18 and TRBJ2-5, with a weak D call TRBD2 (5 bases). Germline loops: CDR1 KGHSH, CDR2 LQKENI. This CDR3 is 14 amino acids long. Trimming took 3 bases from V and 2 from J, leaving 10 bases between them. The CDR3: CASSPSGVQETQYF. The CDR3, as DNA: TGTGCCAGCTCACCCTCCGGGGTTCAAGAGACCCAGTACTTC.

This rearrangement joins TRBV6-6 to TRBJ1-1; D ambiguous. The CDR3 consists of 13 residues. V was trimmed by 2 bases and J by 0 bases, leaving 4 bases between them. Germline V gene data show CDR1 as MNHNY and CDR2 as SVGAGI (reference sequence). CDR3 region: CASSYAVNTEAFF. The CDR3 nucleotides read TGTGCCAGCAGTTACGCAGTGAACACTGAAGCTTTCTTT.